This record concerns one T cell receptor (beta chain) sequence. Authors' data handling: Quantification of nucleated cells was approximated via reference gene primer amplification. TCRdb keeps only in-frame clones here, not all; method: immunoSEQ multiplex PCR. V, J and clone size were drawn from that table, and D and trimming were deduced from the DNA. The sample shows over 85,000 clones, about 90% of them seen only once. The source of the sample is a study of blood T cell repertoires in COVID-19. Study in general: PBMCs, B-cell-depleted T cells, or T cells provided the cDNA or gDNA that made up the material.

The receptor's source is a human donor in a cohort sampled during active COVID-19. The sample consisted of peripheral blood.

Written as DNA, the CDR3 is TGTGCCAGCAGGGGGACAGCCCAAGAGACCCAGTACTTC. Its translation: CASRGTAQETQYF. The chain couples TRBV2 to TRBJ2-5; 7 bases fit TRBD1. Looked up from germline, CDR1 is SNHLY and CDR2 is FYNNEI. The J segment lost 1 base and the V segment lost 6 bases, leaving 2 bases of the junction unmatched. The CDR3 covers 13 residues.